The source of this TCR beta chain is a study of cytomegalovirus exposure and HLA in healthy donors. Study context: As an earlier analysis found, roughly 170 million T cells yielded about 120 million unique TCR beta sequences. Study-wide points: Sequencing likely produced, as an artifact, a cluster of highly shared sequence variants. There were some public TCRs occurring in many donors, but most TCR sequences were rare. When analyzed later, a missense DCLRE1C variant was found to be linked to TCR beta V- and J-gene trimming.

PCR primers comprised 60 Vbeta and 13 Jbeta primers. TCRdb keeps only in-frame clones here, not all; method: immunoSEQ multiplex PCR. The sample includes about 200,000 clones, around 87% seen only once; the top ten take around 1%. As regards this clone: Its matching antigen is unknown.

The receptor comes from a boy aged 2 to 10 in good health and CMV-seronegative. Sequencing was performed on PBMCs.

The CDR3 loop reads CASSQAGKTQYF. Here the CDR3 DNA reads TGTGCCAGCAGCCAAGCCGGGAAGACCCAGTACTTC. The V gene is TRBV14, the J gene TRBJ2-5, with a tentative D call TRBD2 (5 bases). V was cut by 1 base and J by 6 bases, with 6 bases left in between. The CDR3 loop spans 12 amino acids. Germline V gene lookup returns CDR1 SGHDN and CDR2 FVKESK.